This T cell receptor beta chain appears in the sequencing data of a study of cytomegalovirus exposure and HLA in healthy donors. Findings and caveats of the study: In most subjects, TCR beta sequences reportedly gave accurate predictions of HLA-A and HLA-B alleles. Reportedly, diagnosis of cytomegalovirus status by the classifier showed high specificity and sensitivity.

In the case of this clone: Its matching antigen is unknown.

13 Jbeta primers and 60 Vbeta primers were used for the PCR. Original analysis: In a later analysis, of about 80 million unique beta chains, around 9.9 million appeared in at least two donors. TCRdb keeps only in-frame clones here, not all; method: immunoSEQ multiplex PCR. V and J calls and clone size are those listed in that table; D and trimming were worked out from the DNA. The sample lists 100,000 to 150,000 clones, around 76% seen once, with roughly an eighth in the top ten. The sequenced material came from PBMCs. The TCR sequence derives from a woman aged 55-75 years in good health and CMV-seropositive.

In DNA, the CDR3 is TGCGCCAGCAGCTTGGGGGCAAGAGAAGCTTTCTTT. Protein product: CASSLGAREAFF. The chain carries TRBV5-1 and TRBJ1-1, with D uncertain. CDR1 and CDR2 (germline): SGHRS, YFSETQ. The CDR3 consists of 12 residues. Trimming shortened V by 0 bases and J by 8 bases, and 8 bases separated the two germline ends.